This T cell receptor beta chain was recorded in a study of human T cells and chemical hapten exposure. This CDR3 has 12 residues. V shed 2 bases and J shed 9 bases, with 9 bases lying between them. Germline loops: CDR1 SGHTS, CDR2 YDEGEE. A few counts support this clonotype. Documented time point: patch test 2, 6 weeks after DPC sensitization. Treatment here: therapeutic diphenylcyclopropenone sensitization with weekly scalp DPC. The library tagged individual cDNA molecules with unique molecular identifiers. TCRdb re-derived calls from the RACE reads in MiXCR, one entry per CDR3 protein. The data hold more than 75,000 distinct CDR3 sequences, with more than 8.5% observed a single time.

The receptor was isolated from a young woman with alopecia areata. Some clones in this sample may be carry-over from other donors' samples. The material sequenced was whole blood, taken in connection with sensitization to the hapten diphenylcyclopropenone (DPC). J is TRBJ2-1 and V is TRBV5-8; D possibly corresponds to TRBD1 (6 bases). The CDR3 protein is CASSLLRGEQFF. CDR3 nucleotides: TGTGCCAGCAGCTTACTCAGGGGTGAGCAGTTCTTC.